Each of the 17 T cell receptor beta chains below was sequenced from the same sample in a study of T cells of healthy individuals listed by TCRdb under 2018. The library was generated by 5' RACE. Sequencing instrument: Illumina MiSeq. TCRdb reprocessing: public reads trimmed at Q25 with fastp, clones called with MiXCR, in-frame beta chains kept. Each CDR3 protein appears once, grouped with its most common genes and DNA. The sample table holds 100,000 or so distinct CDR3 sequences, of which approximately 18% were seen once. Together, the top ten hold under 7.5% of the sample. The receptors stem from a human donor in good health.

This clonotype was picked up a small number of times. The chain uses TRBV29-1 and TRBJ2-7; D is unresolved. CDR3 length equals 11 residues. CDR1 and CDR2 from the germline V gene are SQVTM and ANQGSEA. V lost 5 bases and J lost 7, with 12 bases in between. CDR3 nucleotides: TGCAGCGTTTTATCCACCAGGGAGCAGTACTTC. The encoded protein is CSVLSTREQYF.

In this sample, this clonotype turned up a few times. This chain joins TRBV28 and TRBJ1-4, with unresolved D. The CDR3 totals 18 residues. V dropped 4 bases and J dropped 0 bases, with 18 bases sitting between them. Germline V gene sequence: CDR1 MDHEN, CDR2 SYDVKM. The CDR3: CASSYRTYGPSTNEKLFF. CDR3 in DNA: TGTGCCAGCAGTTACCGAACTTACGGACCATCAACTAATGAAAAACTGTTTTTT. Drawing the rest from reference TRBV28 and TRBJ1-4, the complete variable domain is DVKVTQSSRYLVKRTGEKVFLECVQDMDHENMFWYRQDPGLGLRLIYFSYDVKMKEKGDIPEGYSVSREKKERFSLILESASTNQTSMYLCASSYRTYGPSTNEKLFFGSGTQLSVL.

This clonotype appeared a few times. V is TRBV6-5 and J is TRBJ1-3; D unresolved. CDR1 is MNHEY, CDR2 SVGAGI, per germline. This CDR3 has 15 residues. Trimming stripped 4 bases from V and 0 bases from J, with 10 bases between. For the CDR3, the DNA is TGTGCCAGCAGTTCATCGGCGAGCTCTGGAAACACCATATATTTT. Translating it yields CASSSSASSGNTIYF.

This clonotype has a handful of counts. V and J are TRBV2 and TRBJ1-3; D ambiguous. With 4 bases removed from V and 2 bases from J, the gap between germline ends came to 6 bases. This CDR3 is built from 13 residues. Germline values: CDR1 SNHLY, CDR2 FYNNEI. CDR3 amino acids: CASSVPPGNTIYF. In nucleotides, the CDR3 is TGTGCCAGCAGTGTTCCTCCTGGAAACACCATATATTTT.

This clonotype was detected many times. The chain's CDR3 is CASSPLGPSSGANVLTF. For the CDR3, the DNA is TGTGCCAGCTCACCCCTGGGACCGAGCTCTGGGGCCAACGTCCTGACTTTC. This chain connects TRBV18 to TRBJ2-6; the D call may be TRBD1 or TRBD2 (5 bases each). V lost 3 bases, J lost 0 bases, and 12 bases lay in between. The V gene's germline CDR1 is KGHSH and CDR2 LQKENI. The CDR3 has 17 residues.

This clonotype was counted between two and nine times. The gene calls are TRBV4-2 and TRBJ1-1, with D possibly matching TRBD1 (5 bases). The CDR3 sequence is 17 residues long. The ends were cut back, 0 bases at V and 8 bases at J, with 22 bases in the middle. In germline, CDR1 is LGHNA, CDR2 YNFKEQ. CDR3 sequence: CASSQDAGDPGRREAFF. CDR3 coding DNA: TGTGCCAGCAGCCAAGATGCCGGGGACCCCGGGCGTAGGGAAGCTTTCTTT.

At least ten counts were recorded for this clonotype. This chain links TRBV5-1 with TRBJ1-2, with TRBD1 matching over 9 bases. V lost 7 bases and J lost 8; bases outside the gene matches: 9. Germline CDR1 SGHRS, CDR2 YFSETQ. This CDR3 region has 13 residues. The CDR3 nucleotides read TGCGCCAGCTCAACAGGGGGCGCATACGGCTACACCTTC. It is translated as CASSTGGAYGYTF.

This clonotype was recorded only once. The gene calls are TRBV28 and TRBJ2-7; 8 bases are a match to TRBD2. Germline V lookup: CDR1 MDHEN, CDR2 SYDVKM. The CDR3 runs 15 residues. Trimming took 6 bases from V and 3 from J; bases not matched to a gene: 10. CDR3 region: CASRRGGTSHYEQYF. The DNA for the CDR3 is TGTGCCAGCAGACGGGGGGGGACAAGTCACTACGAGCAGTACTTC.

This clonotype has just a few counts. This chain uses TRBV4-1 with TRBJ2-5; D is possibly TRBD2 (5 bases). The V end was cut by 0 bases, the J end by 10 bases, with 21 bases between. The CDR3 is 16 residues long. CDR1 is MGHRA and CDR2 is YSYEKL in the germline V gene. CDR3: CASSQESVTRREGQYF. The CDR3 nucleotides are TGCGCCAGCAGCCAAGAATCAGTCACTAGACGAGAGGGCCAGTACTTC.

This clonotype was found a few times. The rearrangement joins TRBV5-5 to TRBJ1-2; no clear D gene. The ends were cut back, 0 bases at V and 6 bases at J, with 15 bases in the middle. This CDR3 is 15 amino acids long. The V gene's germline CDR1 is SGHKS and CDR2 YYEKEE (reference sequence). The CDR3 protein is CASSLVPSQRDGYTF. CDR3 nucleotides: TGTGCCAGCAGCTTGGTCCCGTCTCAGAGGGATGGCTACACCTTC.

This clonotype was counted many times. The chain joins TRBV7-9 to TRBJ2-7, with 8 bases aligning to TRBD2. V dropped 3 bases and J dropped 2; count of bases not matched to a gene: 6. Germline V gene sequence: CDR1 SEHNR, CDR2 FQNEAQ (reference sequence). CDR3 length equals 15 residues. The CDR3 spells CASSFLAGSTYEQYF. The CDR3 nucleotides read TGTGCCAGCAGCTTTTTAGCGGGAAGCACCTACGAGCAGTACTTC.

This clonotype was counted at least ten times. The chain employs TRBV27 and TRBJ1-5; D uncertain. The CDR3 is made up of 16 amino acids. Germline CDR1 MNHEY, CDR2 SMNVEV (reference sequence). Trimming pared 1 base from V and 1 base from J, leaving 11 bases between. This CDR3 reads CASSLLGGLSNQPQHF. The CDR3 nucleotides are TGTGCCAGCAGTTTATTAGGCGGGTTGAGCAATCAGCCCCAGCATTTT.

This clonotype was recorded a few times. The chain has TRBV28 and TRBJ2-1; D uncertain. Trimming pared 5 bases from V and 4 bases from J, leaving 9 bases between. The CDR3 length is 13 residues. From germline, CDR1 is MDHEN and CDR2 SYDVKM. Written as DNA, the CDR3 is TGTGCCAGCAGTCGCGACGGATACAATGAGCAGTTCTTC. This codes for CASSRDGYNEQFF.

This clonotype turned up a few times. The V gene is TRBV6-2 or TRBV6-3, the J gene TRBJ2-7, with 9 bases that match TRBD2. The CDR3 sequence is 16 residues long. Looked up from germline, CDR1 is MNHEY and CDR2 is SVGEGT. Unmatched junction bases numbered 7, after V lost 2 bases and J lost 2 bases. The CDR3 loop is CASSYGLTSGPYEQYF. The DNA of the CDR3 is TGTGCCAGCAGTTACGGGTTGACTAGCGGTCCCTACGAGCAGTACTTC.

The chain is built from TRBV6-2 or TRBV6-3 and TRBJ1-5; the D gene is possibly TRBD1 (5 bases). The ends were cut back, 7 bases at V and 7 bases at J, with 14 bases in the middle. Germline V gene data show CDR1 as MNHEY and CDR2 as SVGEGT. The CDR3 is made up of 13 amino acids. The CDR3 DNA follows: TGTGCCAGCACTCACGGGGGGAACCAGCCCCAGCATTTT. This sequence encodes CASTHGGNQPQHF.

This chain links TRBV2 with TRBJ2-5, with no clear D. This CDR3 is built from 13 residues. The germline V gene encodes CDR1 SNHLY and CDR2 FYNNEI. Trimming removed 6 bases at V and 4 bases at J, with 12 bases between. The CDR3 spells CASSPPFGETQYF. The CDR3 nucleotides are TGTGCCAGCAGCCCACCTTTCGGAGAGACCCAGTACTTC.

This clonotype was seen many times. The chain links TRBV20-1 to TRBJ2-7; D gene unclear. Germline V gives CDR1 DFQATT, CDR2 SNEGSKA (reference sequence). Trimming stripped 3 bases from V and 1 base from J, with 4 bases between. CDR3 length: 11 amino acids. The CDR3 protein is CSARGSYEQYF. The CDR3 DNA reads as TGCAGTGCTAGGGGGTCCTACGAGCAGTACTTC.